The sample holds a few counts of the clone carrying this T cell receptor (beta chain). These data are taken from a study of blood T cell repertoires in COVID-19. Background on the study: Researchers got acute and convalescent COVID-19 samples from the United States, Italy and Spain. Sources were T cells, B-cell-depleted T cells, or PBMCs; the material itself was cDNA or gDNA.

CDR3 length: 17 residues. The V gene end was trimmed by 4 bases and the J gene end by 4 bases; junction bases not matched to a gene: 16. The germline V gene encodes CDR1 LGHNA and CDR2 YNFKEQ. In the authors' methods: By means of reference gene primer amplification, nucleated cell counts were estimated. Clones were sequenced by immunoSEQ multiplex PCR, and TCRdb holds only the in-frame ones, with some missing. V and J calls and clone size follow that table, whereas D and trimming were derived from the DNA. The table shows over 70,000 clones, with 77% occurring only once. Patients at the Seattle site were enrolled during active infection and followed longitudinally.

V usage is TRBV4-2 and J usage is TRBJ2-7, with 7 positions matching TRBD1. The source of this sequence is a man aged 65 to 79 with COVID-19, enrolled during active disease. Material: peripheral blood. The CDR3 sequence: CASSPQGFGTGPYEQYF. The CDR3 bases are TGTGCCAGCAGCCCACAGGGGTTTGGCACAGGACCTTACGAGCAGTACTTC.